This passage covers 26 T cell receptor beta chains from one sample sequenced in a study of CD8 T cells in Susac syndrome. Random hexamers primed reverse transcription of about 0.5 to 1 ug RNA. From the immunoSEQ multiplex PCR reads, TCRdb called clonotypes with MiXCR, one entry per CDR3 protein. The sample holds 100,000 to 150,000 distinct CDR3 sequences, around 96% seen once. The sample comprised CD4+ T cells from PBMCs. These TCRs come from a human donor in good health.

This sequence joins TRBV20-1 and TRBJ2-7, with TRBD2 as a possible D gene (5 bases). CDR1 and CDR2 from the germline V gene are DFQATT and SNEGSKA (reference sequence). CDR3 length: 12 amino acids. Trimming pared 3 bases from V and 2 bases from J, leaving 8 bases between. CDR3 region: CSASWGAYEQYF. CDR3 nucleotides: TGCAGTGCTAGTTGGGGAGCCTACGAGCAGTACTTC.

J is TRBJ2-7 and V is TRBV7-9, with D possibly being TRBD2 (8 bases). Germline assignment: CDR1 SEHNR and CDR2 FQNEAQ (reference sequence). V was pared by 5 bases and J by 4 bases, with 15 bases between. The CDR3 extends over 14 amino acids. CDR3: CASSPGGGQYEQYF. The CDR3, as DNA: TGTGCCAGCAGCCCGGGAGGGGGACAGTACGAGCAGTACTTC.

The chain uses TRBV20-1 and TRBJ2-4; D gene uncertain. Trimming pared 3 bases from V and 3 bases from J, leaving 15 bases between. This CDR3 has 15 amino acids. Germline V CDR1 and CDR2: DFQATT, SNEGSKA (reference sequence). CDR3 residues: CSASADPYGKNIQYF. CDR3 in DNA: TGCAGTGCTAGCGCGGATCCCTATGGCAAAAACATTCAGTACTTC.

The chain combines TRBV6-6 with TRBJ1-3, with TRBD1 matching over 8 bases. This CDR3 has 15 amino acids. CDR1 is MNHNY and CDR2 is SVGAGI in the germline V gene (reference sequence). V lost 6 bases and J lost 2; bases outside the gene matches: 6. The CDR3 spells CASRGQAKTGNTIYF. CDR3 DNA sequence: TGTGCCAGCAGGGGACAGGCGAAAACTGGAAACACCATATATTTT.

This clonotype was seen just once. The chain has TRBV5-1 and TRBJ2-3, with D tentatively TRBD2 (5 bases). V lost 4 bases, J lost 0 bases, and 12 bases lay in between. CDR1 is SGHRS and CDR2 is YFSETQ in the germline V gene. This CDR3 has 15 residues. CDR3 in amino acids: CASSRREPSTDTQYF. The CDR3 DNA is TGCGCCAGCAGCCGCCGGGAACCTAGCACAGATACGCAGTATTTT.

The chain couples TRBV19 to TRBJ2-7, with D possibly being TRBD1 (5 bases). The germline CDR1 and CDR2 sequences are LNHDA and SQIVND (reference sequence). The CDR3 has 16 residues. The V end was cut by 0 bases, the J end by 3 bases, with 15 bases between. CDR3 loop: CASSIDGQGENYEQYF. The CDR3 region has the DNA TGTGCCAGTAGTATAGACGGCCAGGGTGAGAACTACGAGCAGTACTTC.

The chain carries TRBV28 and TRBJ2-5; 12 bases line up with TRBD1. Trimming removed 7 bases from V and 5 bases from J; junction bases left unmatched: 14. Germline V gives CDR1 MDHEN, CDR2 SYDVKM. The CDR3 totals 17 residues. The CDR3, as DNA: TGTGCCAGCAAGGGCTGGGGACAGGGGGCGATGGAGGAGACCCAGTACTTC. The encoded protein is CASKGWGQGAMEETQYF.

The chain uses TRBV18 and TRBJ2-3, with 8 bases lining up with TRBD2. Trimming cost V 3 bases and J 5 bases; bases outside gene matches: 4. Per the germline V gene, CDR1 is KGHSH and CDR2 is LQKENI. This CDR3 region has 14 residues. The DNA for the CDR3 is TGTGCCAGCTCACCCCAGCGGGAGAAAGATACGCAGTATTTT. Translated, it gives CASSPQREKDTQYF.

The genes are TRBV7-2 and TRBJ2-6, with 7 bases that match TRBD1. The V and J ends lost 5 bases and 0 bases, in that order; junction bases with no gene match: 4. Germline V gene sequence: CDR1 SGHTA, CDR2 FQGNSA. The CDR3 totals 16 residues. The CDR3 nucleotides read TGTGCCAGCAGCCCGGGACAGTACTCTGGGGCCAACGTCCTGACTTTC. It yields the protein CASSPGQYSGANVLTF.

The V and J genes are TRBV14 and TRBJ2-3, with D hard to call. Trimming pared 3 bases from V and 0 bases from J, leaving 7 bases between. The CDR3 spans 14 residues. The germline gives CDR1 SGHDN, CDR2 FVKESK. CDR3: CASSHPISTDTQYF. For the CDR3, the DNA is TGTGCCAGCAGCCACCCTATTAGCACAGATACGCAGTATTTT.

The rearrangement uses TRBV18 and TRBJ1-2; 10 bases agree with TRBD1. This CDR3 has 16 residues. Losses at the gene ends were 5 bases for V and 8 bases for J; bases not matched to a gene: 14. Germline V gives CDR1 KGHSH, CDR2 LQKENI. CDR3 nucleotide sequence: TGTGCCAGCTCAACCTCCGGGACAGGGGTCGCCAGGGGCTACACCTTC. Translating gives CASSTSGTGVARGYTF.

This rearrangement joins TRBV27 to TRBJ2-6; 8 bases align to TRBD2. The CDR3 consists of 18 residues. Germline loops: CDR1 MNHEY, CDR2 SMNVEV (reference sequence). V lost 5 bases and J lost 1; bases outside the gene matches: 10. The CDR3 DNA is TGTGCCAGCAGTGGCGGGACCCGCGGGGGGTCTGGGGCCAACGTCCTGACTTTC. It encodes CASSGGTRGGSGANVLTF.

The rearrangement links TRBV7-9 to TRBJ1-1, with D perhaps TRBD1 (5 bases). CDR3 length: 14 amino acids. V gave up 5 bases and J gave up 0 bases, with 10 bases separating them. Germline V CDR1 and CDR2: SEHNR, FQNEAQ (reference sequence). The CDR3 sequence: CASSPLQVNTEAFF. The CDR3 nucleotides are TGTGCCAGCAGCCCCCTACAGGTGAACACTGAAGCTTTCTTT.

The chain uses TRBV29-1 and TRBJ1-4; no definite D call. The CDR3 sequence is 14 residues long. Germline V gene sequence: CDR1 SQVTM, CDR2 ANQGSEA. The DNA for the CDR3 is TGCGCCACCGGCGACTTAACAACTAATGAAAAACTGTTTTTT. Translation gives CATGDLTTNEKLFF.

This sequence joins TRBV2 and TRBJ2-6; D not certain. V shed 6 bases and J shed 2 bases, with 8 bases lying between them. Germline lookup yields CDR1 SNHLY and CDR2 FYNNEI. This CDR3 has 14 residues. The CDR3 region is CASRVLAGANVLTF. The CDR3 region has the DNA TGTGCCAGCAGGGTTTTGGCTGGGGCCAACGTCCTGACTTTC. Based on the CDR3 plus reference TRBV2 and TRBJ2-6, the full variable domain is EPEVTQTPSHQVTQMGQEVILRCVPISNHLYFYWYRQILGQKVEFLVSFYNNEISEKSEIFDDQFSVERPDGSNFTLKIRSTKLEDSAMYFCASRVLAGANVLTFGAGSRLTVL.

The rearrangement uses TRBV29-1 and TRBJ2-1, with a weak D call TRBD1 (5 bases). The CDR3 consists of 13 residues. Trimming shortened V by 6 bases and J by 10 bases, and 19 bases separated the two germline ends. CDR1 is SQVTM and CDR2 is ANQGSEA in the germline V gene. The CDR3 DNA reads as TGCAGCGTCCGACAGCTCCGTCCCACGGAGCAGTTCTTC. Amino acids: CSVRQLRPTEQFF.

This chain uses TRBV10-3 with TRBJ2-6, with D unclear. The CDR3 covers 14 residues. The V and J ends lost 6 bases and 2 bases respectively, with 8 bases between them. Per germline, CDR1 ENHRY and CDR2 SYGVKD. CDR3 in DNA: TGTGCCATCAGCGACGGAACTGGGGCCAACGTCCTGACTTTC. Translation: CAISDGTGANVLTF.

V gene TRBV7-2 combines with J gene TRBJ2-7; TRBD1 agrees at 9 bases. Germline lookup yields CDR1 SGHTA and CDR2 FQGNSA. The V and J ends lost 1 base and 0 bases, in that order; junction bases with no gene match: 4. CDR3 length: 16 amino acids. The DNA for the CDR3 is TGTGCCAGCAGCTTAGTCGTGGACAGGGGCTCCTACGAGCAGTACTTC. This translates into CASSLVVDRGSYEQYF.

The J gene is TRBJ1-1, the V gene TRBV29-1; TRBD1 is a possible D gene (5 bases). Germline V gene lookup returns CDR1 SQVTM and CDR2 ANQGSEA. V was shortened by 1 base and J by 5 bases, with 11 bases between the two germline ends. The CDR3 runs to 13 residues. The CDR3 loop is CSVEGGGRTEAFF. CDR3 nucleotide sequence: TGCAGCGTTGAAGGGGGGGGGAGGACTGAAGCTTTCTTT.

The chain couples TRBV3-1 to TRBJ2-2; possible D gene TRBD2, 6 bases. This CDR3 is 15 amino acids long. V was trimmed by 4 bases and J by 2 bases, leaving 11 bases between them. Germline V lookup: CDR1 LGHDT, CDR2 YNNKEL (reference sequence). The CDR3 sequence is CASSLSGRNTGELFF. DNA of the CDR3: TGTGCCAGCAGCCTGTCCGGGAGAAACACCGGGGAGCTGTTTTTT.

The rearrangement joins TRBV29-1 to TRBJ2-5; 9 bases line up with TRBD2. The CDR3 contains 16 residues. Germline CDR1 and CDR2: SQVTM and ANQGSEA. The J segment lost 5 bases and the V segment lost 3 bases, leaving 13 bases of the junction unmatched. This chain's CDR3 is CSVDGSASGKEETQYF. The CDR3 DNA follows: TGCAGCGTTGATGGGTCGGCTAGCGGGAAGGAGGAGACCCAGTACTTC. The full variable domain, its missing parts supplied by reference TRBV29-1 and TRBJ2-5, is SAVISQKPSRDICQRGTSLTIQCQVDSQVTMMFWYRQQPGQSLTLIATANQGSEATYESGFVIDKFPISRPNLTFSTLTVSNMSPEDSSIYLCSVDGSASGKEETQYFGPGTRLLVL.

The chain couples TRBV28 to TRBJ2-7; 12 nucleotides line up with TRBD1. V lost 5 bases, J lost 6 bases, and 11 bases stayed unmatched. The CDR3 has 16 amino acids. The germline gives CDR1 MDHEN, CDR2 SYDVKM. This chain's CDR3 is CASSAPYGTGGLEQYF. The CDR3 coding sequence is TGTGCCAGCAGTGCCCCATACGGGACAGGGGGCCTCGAGCAGTACTTC. The full variable domain, rest sourced from reference TRBV28 and TRBJ2-7, is DVKVTQSSRYLVKRTGEKVFLECVQDMDHENMFWYRQDPGLGLRLIYFSYDVKMKEKGDIPEGYSVSREKKERFSLILESASTNQTSMYLCASSAPYGTGGLEQYFGPGTRLTVT.

The genes are TRBV10-3 and TRBJ2-7; 11 positions agree with TRBD2. Germline loops: CDR1 ENHRY, CDR2 SYGVKD. The CDR3 totals 14 residues. Germline trimming cut 5 bases from V and 2 bases from J; bases unmatched to any gene: 2. CDR3 sequence reads: CAISLAGGTYEQYF. In DNA, the CDR3 is TGTGCCATCAGTCTAGCGGGAGGTACCTACGAGCAGTACTTC.

This clonotype turned up a few times. The rearrangement uses TRBV27 and TRBJ2-5, with a possible D match to TRBD1 (6 bases). The CDR3 totals 15 residues. Trimming stripped 6 bases from V and 5 bases from J, with 19 bases between. Germline V gene lookup returns CDR1 MNHEY and CDR2 SMNVEV (reference sequence). The CDR3 region has the DNA TGTGCCAGCAGACAAAGGGGCAGGGGAGCGGAGACCCAGTACTTC. Its translation is CASRQRGRGAETQYF.

The chain has TRBV12-3 or TRBV12-4 and TRBJ1-2; D not certain. This CDR3 is built from 13 residues. Deletions cut 3 bases from V and 8 bases from J, with 13 bases between. The CDR3 spells CASSLDPFLGYTF. The DNA for the CDR3 is TGTGCCAGCAGTTTGGACCCCTTCCTGGGCTACACCTTC.

The chain uses TRBV20-1 and TRBJ2-2, with no clear D. Germline CDR1 reads DFQATT; CDR2 reads SNEGSKA (reference sequence). V lost 7 bases and J 5 bases, leaving 17 bases between the germline ends. The CDR3 extends over 14 amino acids. CDR3 in DNA: TGCAGTGTCCAAGACCCCGGGTGGACCGGGGAGCTGTTTTTT. Protein sequence: CSVQDPGWTGELFF.